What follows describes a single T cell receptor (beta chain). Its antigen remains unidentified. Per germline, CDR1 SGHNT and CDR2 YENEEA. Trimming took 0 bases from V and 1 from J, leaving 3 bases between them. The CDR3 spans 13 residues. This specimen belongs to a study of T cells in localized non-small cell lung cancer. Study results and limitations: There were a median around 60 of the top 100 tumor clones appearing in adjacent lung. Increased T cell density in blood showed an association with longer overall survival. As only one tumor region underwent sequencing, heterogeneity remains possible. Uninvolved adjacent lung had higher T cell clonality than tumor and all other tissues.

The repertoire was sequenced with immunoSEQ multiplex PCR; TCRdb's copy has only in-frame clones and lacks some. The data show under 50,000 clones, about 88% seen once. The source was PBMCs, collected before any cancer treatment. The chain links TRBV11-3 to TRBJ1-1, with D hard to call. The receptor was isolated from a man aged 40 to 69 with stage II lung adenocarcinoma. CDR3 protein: CASSLERNTEAFF. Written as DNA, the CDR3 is TGTGCCAGCAGCTTAGAGAGGAACACTGAAGCTTTCTTT. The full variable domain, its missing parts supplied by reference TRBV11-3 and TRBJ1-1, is EAGVVQSPRYKIIEKKQPVAFWCNPISGHNTLYWYLQNLGQGPELLIRYENEEAVDDSQLPKDRFSAERLKGVDSTLKIQPAELGDSAVYLCASSLERNTEAFFGQGTRLTVV.